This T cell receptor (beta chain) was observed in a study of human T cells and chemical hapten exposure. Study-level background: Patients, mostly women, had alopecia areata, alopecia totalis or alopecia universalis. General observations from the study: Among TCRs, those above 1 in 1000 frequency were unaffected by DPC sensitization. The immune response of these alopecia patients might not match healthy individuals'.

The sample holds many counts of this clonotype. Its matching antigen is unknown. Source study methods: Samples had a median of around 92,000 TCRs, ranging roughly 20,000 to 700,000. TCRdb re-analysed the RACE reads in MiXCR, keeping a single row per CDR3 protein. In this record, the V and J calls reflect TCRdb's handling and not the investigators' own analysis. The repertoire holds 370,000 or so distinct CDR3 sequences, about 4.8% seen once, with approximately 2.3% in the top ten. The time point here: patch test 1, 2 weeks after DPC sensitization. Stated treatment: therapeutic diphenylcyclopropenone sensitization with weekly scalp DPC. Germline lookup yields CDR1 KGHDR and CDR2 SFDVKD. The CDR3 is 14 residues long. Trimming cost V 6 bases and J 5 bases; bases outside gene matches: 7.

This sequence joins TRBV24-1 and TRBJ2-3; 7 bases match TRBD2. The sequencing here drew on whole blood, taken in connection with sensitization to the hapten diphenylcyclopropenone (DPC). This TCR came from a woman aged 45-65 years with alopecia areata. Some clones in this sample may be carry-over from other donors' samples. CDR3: CATSPAGRGDTQYF. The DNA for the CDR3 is TGTGCCACCAGTCCAGCGGGGAGGGGAGATACGCAGTATTTT.